The following is a TCR beta chain sequence with its context. What it binds is not known. This record belongs to a study of post-analysis software for immune sequencing data. Across the whole study: Included courses were relapsing-remitting and secondary progressive multiple sclerosis; progressive-relapsing multiple sclerosis was also included. General observations from the study: In patients, about 5 TRBV segments were more frequent than in controls, with TRBV5-6, TRBV5-1 and TRBV20-1 among them. Diversity measured as normalized Chao1 was significantly lower in multiple sclerosis patients than in controls.

The germline gives CDR1 DFQATT, CDR2 SNEGSKA (reference sequence). The CDR3 is 12 amino acids. Libraries were made from TCR beta cDNA, and they carried unique molecular identifiers. One entry per CDR3 protein, called by TCRdb with MiXCR from the PCR reads. The sample contains about 500,000 distinct CDR3 sequences, 40% to 55% of which appear only once. The sequenced material came from blood. V is TRBV20-1 and J is TRBJ2-5; D not certain. TRBJ2-7 matches the DNA end more closely, so the J call is doubtful. The clonotype was recovered from a girl aged 5-17 years with multiple sclerosis. CDR3 sequence: CSASPNGYEQYF. CDR3 nucleotide sequence: TGCAGTGCTAGCCCAAACGGCTACGAGCAGTACTTC.